This T cell receptor beta chain originates from a study of blood T cell repertoires in COVID-19. The table lists this clone with a few counts. Study processing details: Reference gene primer amplification yielded estimated nucleated cell counts. TCRdb keeps only in-frame clones here, not all; method: immunoSEQ multiplex PCR. D and trimming were read from the DNA, whereas the V and J calls and clone size are those reported in that table. The sample records under 75,000 clones, around 90% being singletons. Trimming removed 2 bases from V and 4 bases from J; junction bases left unmatched: 7. The germline V gene has CDR1 MNHEY and CDR2 SVGAGI. CDR3 size: 16 residues.

The chain recombines TRBV6-5 with TRBJ2-5, with 10 bases that match TRBD1. The sequenced sample consisted of peripheral blood. The receptor was derived from a man aged 60 to 75 with active COVID-19. The DNA of the CDR3 is TGTGCCAGCAGTTACATCCGGACAGGGGGTGGAGAGACCCAGTACTTC. As protein: CASSYIRTGGGETQYF.